The 24 T cell receptor beta chains given below trace back to one sample, sequenced in a study of blood T cell repertoires in COVID-19 (dated by TCRdb to the early 2020s). The library was produced with the immunoSEQ multiplex PCR assay. The source is immuneACCESS, and TCRdb retained only in-frame sequences with V and J called. Part of the clones is not carried over; for the studies checked, unresolved V genes explain less than half of this, and the remainder is unexplained. A total of some 110,000 clones appear in this sample, more than 70% of them only once. The ten biggest clones cover around 5% of the sample. The source material was peripheral blood. The receptors here all came from a human donor in a cohort sampled during active COVID-19.

The chain links TRBV5-5 to TRBJ2-1; the match to TRBD2 covers 7 bases. Germline assignment: CDR1 SGHKS and CDR2 YYEKEE (reference sequence). The trim removed 10 bases at V and 4 bases at J, leaving 11 bases unmatched. This CDR3 region has 14 residues. The CDR3 loop reads CASGGRGPYNEQFF. CDR3 bases: TGTGCCTCGGGGGGTAGAGGGCCATACAATGAGCAGTTCTTC.

The genes are TRBV5-1 and TRBJ1-3; D is unclear. The ends were cut back, 2 bases at V and 0 bases at J, with 9 bases in the middle. This CDR3 comprises 15 residues. The germline V gene encodes CDR1 SGHRS and CDR2 YFSETQ. This CDR3 reads CASSFGGVSGNTIYF. The CDR3 DNA is TGCGCCAGCAGCTTTGGCGGGGTCTCTGGAAACACCATATATTTT.

This chain joins TRBV5-4 and TRBJ2-7; D is possibly TRBD1 (5 bases). CDR1 SGHNT and CDR2 YYREEE come from the germline V gene (reference sequence). V was cut by 7 bases and J by 2 bases, with 16 bases left in between. This CDR3 is built from 14 residues. The CDR3 DNA follows: TGTGCCAGCCGCGAGCAGGGCTTTGCCTACGAGCAGTACTTC. Protein: CASREQGFAYEQYF.

The V call is TRBV6-2 or TRBV6-3, the J call TRBJ2-7; D is unresolved. Deletions cut 6 bases from V and 13 bases from J, with 19 bases between. The CDR3 extends over 12 amino acids. Germline V gene sequence: CDR1 MNHEY, CDR2 SVGEGT. CDR3 protein: CASSPSAVPLYF. The CDR3 DNA reads TGTGCCAGCAGCCCCTCTGCGGTTCCACTATACTTC.

This rearrangement joins TRBV7-9 to TRBJ2-7; D unresolved. V was shortened by 8 bases and J by 4 bases, with 3 bases between the two germline ends. The CDR3 sequence is 9 residues long. Germline-derived CDR1 and CDR2 are SEHNR and FQNEAQ (reference sequence). This CDR3 reads CASYYEQYF. In DNA form, the CDR3 reads TGTGCCAGCTATTACGAGCAGTACTTC. Combining the CDR3 with reference TRBV7-9 and TRBJ2-7 gives the whole variable domain DTGVSQNPRHKITKRGQNVTFRCDPISEHNRLYWYRQTLGQGPEFLTYFQNEAQLEKSRLLSDRFSAERPKGSFSTLEIQRTEQGDSAMYLCASYYEQYFGPGTRLTVT.

The chain is built from TRBV28 and TRBJ2-2; D gene unclear. The CDR3 contains 12 residues. V lost 6 bases and J lost 4, with 6 bases in between. From germline, CDR1 is MDHEN and CDR2 SYDVKM. The CDR3: CASRASTGELFF. The CDR3, as DNA: TGTGCCAGCAGAGCAAGCACCGGGGAGCTGTTTTTT.

The genes are TRBV2 and TRBJ1-5; D might be TRBD1 (5 bases). From germline, CDR1 is SNHLY and CDR2 FYNNEI. This CDR3 is built from 12 residues. The germline V and J ends were trimmed by 8 bases and 4 bases, with 9 bases remaining between them. CDR3 loop: CASHTGNQPQHF. The CDR3 bases are TGTGCCAGCCATACAGGAAATCAGCCCCAGCATTTT.

The chain is built from TRBV7-7 and TRBJ2-3; D possibly corresponds to TRBD2 (6 bases). This CDR3 has 16 amino acids. Looked up from germline, CDR1 is SSHAT and CDR2 is FNYEAQ (reference sequence). Trimming pared 1 base from V and 0 bases from J, leaving 11 bases between. The CDR3 DNA sequence: TGTGCCAGCAGCTTAGGTTTCGGGAGTAGCACAGATACGCAGTATTTT. Encoded protein: CASSLGFGSSTDTQYF.

The chain employs TRBV3-1 (or the pseudogene TRBV3-2) and TRBJ2-1; 9 nucleotides agree with TRBD2. This CDR3 is built from 18 residues. The V and J ends lost 0 bases and 5 bases, in that order; junction bases with no gene match: 11. Germline assignment: CDR1 LGHDT and CDR2 YNNKEL (reference sequence). This CDR3 reads CASSQEREGAIPNNEQFF. The CDR3 coding sequence is TGTGCCAGCAGCCAAGAGCGGGAGGGGGCGATCCCAAACAATGAGCAGTTCTTC.

This chain uses TRBV6-2 or TRBV6-3 with TRBJ2-3; 11 bases match TRBD2. CDR3 length: 18 amino acids. V was clipped by 6 bases and J by 0 bases; unmatched bases: 11. From germline, CDR1 is MNHEY and CDR2 SVGEGT. CDR3 DNA: TGTGCCAGCAGCCGACCTACCATAGCGGGAGGGAGCACAGATACGCAGTATTTT. Encoded protein: CASSRPTIAGGSTDTQYF.

The chain has TRBV6-2 or TRBV6-3 and TRBJ1-2; tentatively, D is TRBD1 (5 bases). The CDR3 loop spans 13 amino acids. In germline, CDR1 is MNHEY, CDR2 SVGEGT. With 4 bases removed from V and 10 bases from J, the gap between germline ends came to 16 bases. CDR3 nucleotides: TGTGCCAGCAGTTGGGCAGGGCTCGGAACCTACACCTTC. This gives the protein CASSWAGLGTYTF.

The rearrangement uses TRBV6-5 and TRBJ1-5; the match to TRBD1 covers 9 bases. The V segment lost 7 bases and the J segment 7 bases; nucleotides outside the gene matches: 8. Germline lookup yields CDR1 MNHEY and CDR2 SVGAGI. The CDR3 runs to 14 residues. CDR3 sequence reads: CASTTTGGGQPQHF. CDR3 bases: TGTGCCAGCACAACAACAGGGGGCGGCCAGCCCCAGCATTTT.

The V call is TRBV6-5, the J call TRBJ2-1; D remains ambiguous. The germline V and J ends were trimmed by 7 bases and 7 bases, with 8 bases remaining between them. The CDR3 runs 11 residues. CDR1 MNHEY and CDR2 SVGAGI come from the germline V gene. The CDR3 DNA follows: TGTGCCAGCATATCCAGTAATGAGCAGTTCTTC. Its translation: CASISSNEQFF.

V is TRBV24-1 and J is TRBJ2-1, with D maybe TRBD2 (5 bases). The CDR3 extends over 13 amino acids. Germline V gene sequence: CDR1 KGHDR, CDR2 SFDVKD. Trimming stripped 0 bases from V and 7 bases from J, with 6 bases between. DNA for the CDR3: TGTGCCACCAGTGATTTGTCGGGGAATGAGCAGTTCTTC. It is translated as CATSDLSGNEQFF.

The chain employs TRBV9 and TRBJ2-5, with 11 bases lining up with TRBD2. Germline CDR1 is SGDLS and CDR2 is YYNGEE. V lost 3 bases, J lost 2 bases, and 0 bases stayed unmatched. The CDR3 spans 14 residues. The DNA of the CDR3 is TGTGCCAGCAGCGGACTAGCGGGACAAGAGACCCAGTACTTC. Its protein product is CASSGLAGQETQYF.

The chain carries TRBV4-3 and TRBJ2-1; D ambiguous. Trimming removed 1 base at V and 0 bases at J, with 7 bases between. Per germline, CDR1 LGHNA and CDR2 YSLEER. The CDR3 sequence is 15 residues long. CDR3 in DNA: TGCGCCAGCAGCCAAGGGCGGAACTCCTACAATGAGCAGTTCTTC. Protein: CASSQGRNSYNEQFF.

The chain joins TRBV7-9 to TRBJ1-1; 7 positions agree with TRBD1. CDR1 is SEHNR, CDR2 FQNEAQ, per germline (reference sequence). Trimming took 6 bases from V and 1 from J; bases not matched to a gene: 8. This CDR3 has 15 residues. The DNA for the CDR3 is TGTGCCAGCAGGATTGAAGGACAGGCGAACACTGAAGCTTTCTTT. This gives the protein CASRIEGQANTEAFF.

The CDR3 nucleotides are TGTGCCAGCAGCTTAGTAGGTACAGGGGGTGGAAAAAACATTCAGTACTTC. Protein product: CASSLVGTGGGKNIQYF. The chain has TRBV13 and TRBJ2-4; 8 nucleotides align to TRBD1. CDR3 size: 17 residues. Per the germline V gene, CDR1 is PRHDT and CDR2 is FYEKMQ (reference sequence). Trimming cost V 1 base and J 4 bases; bases outside gene matches: 9.

V gene TRBV15 combines with J gene TRBJ2-7; 7 positions match TRBD1. J gave up 3 bases and V 3 bases, and 2 bases lay outside the gene matches. Germline assignment: CDR1 LNHNV and CDR2 YYDKDF (reference sequence). CDR3 length: 13 amino acids. CDR3: CATSSYRGYEQYF. The CDR3 DNA follows: TGTGCCACCAGCAGCTACAGGGGCTACGAGCAGTACTTC.

The chain employs TRBV24-1 and TRBJ2-3; a weak D match, TRBD1 (7 bases). The V gene lost 5 bases and the J gene lost 14 bases, with 28 bases spanning the gap. Per germline, CDR1 KGHDR and CDR2 SFDVKD. This CDR3 comprises 16 residues. The CDR3 loop is CATSAGDSTFAFRPYF. The CDR3 DNA reads as TGTGCCACCAGTGCGGGGGACAGTACGTTCGCTTTTCGGCCGTATTTT.

This clone was seen a single time. The chain uses TRBV2 and TRBJ2-3, with a weak D call TRBD2 (6 bases). Trimming cost V 5 bases and J 0 bases, with 12 bases left between them. This CDR3 has 15 residues. Germline CDR1 SNHLY, CDR2 FYNNEI. As DNA, the CDR3 is TGTGCCAGCAGTCCGAGACTAGGCAGCACAGATACGCAGTATTTT. Residues: CASSPRLGSTDTQYF.

The chain carries TRBV3-1 (or the pseudogene TRBV3-2) and TRBJ2-3, with TRBD1 as a possible D gene (5 bases). The CDR3 is 20 amino acids. Germline CDR1 reads LGHDT; CDR2 reads YNNKEL (reference sequence). Trimming took 0 bases from V and 5 from J, leaving 27 bases between them. The CDR3 bases are TGTGCCAGCAGCCAAGATGAGGACAACCTAAGATCCGTATGTGGAGATACGCAGTATTTT. Its protein product is CASSQDEDNLRSVCGDTQYF.

This sequence joins TRBV4-1 and TRBJ2-3, with TRBD1 matching over 9 bases. V trimming: 1 base; J trimming: 5 bases; junction bases outside the gene matches: 16. This CDR3 is built from 19 residues. Germline V gene lookup returns CDR1 MGHRA and CDR2 YSYEKL. CDR3 sequence (DNA): TGCGCCAGCAGCCAAGCCACCTTACCCCCGGGACAGGGAGGAGATACGCAGTATTTT. Translated: CASSQATLPPGQGGDTQYF.

This rearrangement joins TRBV14 to TRBJ2-5; 7 bases are shared with TRBD1. V trimming: 2 bases; J trimming: 4 bases; junction bases outside the gene matches: 10. Per the germline V gene, CDR1 is SGHDN and CDR2 is FVKESK. This CDR3 is built from 16 residues. The CDR3 DNA follows: TGTGCCAGCAGCCAAAAGACAGGGATTAAAGGAGAGACCCAGTACTTC. Translated: CASSQKTGIKGETQYF.